The rows below give T cell receptor beta chains drawn from one sample of a study of blood T cell repertoires in COVID-19. Only in-frame clones appear in the TCRdb table, and some are missing; sequencing was by immunoSEQ multiplex PCR. The sample has about 170,000 clones, approximately 90% seen once. The specimen sequenced was peripheral blood. Every receptor here comes from a woman over 75 in a cohort sampled during active or convalescent COVID-19. Both conserved end residues are part of each CDR3. The order of the fields is CDR3 length, J gene, clone size, V gene, D gene, CDR3 DNA, CDR3 protein. D genes are given only for firm matches. A row's size may be missing; if present it is once, few, many or a size class.

CDR3 length: 15
J gene: TRBJ2-3
clone size: -
V gene: TRBV19
D gene: -
CDR3 DNA: TGTGCCAGTAGTATAGCCGGGCTGGGGCAAGATACGCAGTATTTT
CDR3 protein: CASSIAGLGQDTQYF

CDR3 length: 15
J gene: TRBJ2-1
clone size: once
V gene: TRBV5-1
D gene: TRBD2
CDR3 DNA: TGCGCCAGCAGCTTGGGGCTAGCGGTCTACAATGAGCAGTTCTTC
CDR3 protein: CASSLGLAVYNEQFF

CDR3 length: 14
J gene: TRBJ2-5
clone size: -
V gene: TRBV3-1/TRBV3-2
D gene: -
CDR3 DNA: TGTGCCAGCAGCCCCCAGACATTCCAAGAGACCCAGTACTTC
CDR3 protein: CASSPQTFQETQYF

CDR3 length: 15
J gene: TRBJ1-1
clone size: -
V gene: TRBV5-1
D gene: TRBD1
CDR3 DNA: TGCGCCAGCAGCCTAGGCGGACAGGGGAACACTGAAGCTTTCTTT
CDR3 protein: CASSLGGQGNTEAFF

CDR3 length: 19
J gene: TRBJ1-3
clone size: -
V gene: TRBV4-1
D gene: TRBD1
CDR3 DNA: TGCGCCAGCAGCCAAGATGGGGGACAGGGCCGACGCTCTGGAAACACCATATATTTT
CDR3 protein: CASSQDGGQGRRSGNTIYF

CDR3 length: 11
J gene: TRBJ1-3
clone size: once
V gene: TRBV20-1
D gene: -
CDR3 DNA: TGCAGTGCCTCCGGGGGGAACACCATATATTTT
CDR3 protein: CSASGGNTIYF

CDR3 length: 13
J gene: TRBJ1-1
clone size: once
V gene: TRBV10-1
D gene: -
CDR3 DNA: TGCGCCAGCAGTCGTTTGGGCGCGACTGAAGCTTTCTTT
CDR3 protein: CASSRLGATEAFF

CDR3 length: 18
J gene: TRBJ1-5
clone size: -
V gene: TRBV7-9
D gene: TRBD1
CDR3 DNA: TGTGCCAGCAGCTTAGTGGGGGGTCACAGGGGGCCCAATCAGCCCCAGCATTTT
CDR3 protein: CASSLVGGHRGPNQPQHF

CDR3 length: 13
J gene: TRBJ2-3
clone size: -
V gene: TRBV5-1
D gene: -
CDR3 DNA: TGCGCCAGCAGCTTGGCAGGGTCAGATACGCAGTATTTT
CDR3 protein: CASSLAGSDTQYF

CDR3 length: 16
J gene: TRBJ1-6
clone size: -
V gene: TRBV18
D gene: -
CDR3 DNA: TGTGCCAGCTCACTTACCGAGGGATGGGGTAATTCACCCCTCCACTTT
CDR3 protein: CASSLTEGWGNSPLHF

CDR3 length: 13
J gene: TRBJ2-1
clone size: -
V gene: TRBV3-1/TRBV3-2
D gene: -
CDR3 DNA: TGTGCCAGCAGCCAAGATCACAGGGATGAGCAGTTCTTC
CDR3 protein: CASSQDHRDEQFF

CDR3 length: 17
J gene: TRBJ2-1
clone size: -
V gene: TRBV21-1
D gene: -
CDR3 DNA: TGTGCCAGCAGCAAACGTGAGCGGGAGGGGGTCTACAATGAGCAGTTCTTC
CDR3 protein: CASSKREREGVYNEQFF

CDR3 length: 16
J gene: TRBJ1-5
clone size: -
V gene: TRBV19
D gene: -
CDR3 DNA: TGTGCCAGTAGTATAGGTCAGTTCCATAGCAATCAGCCCCAGCATTTT
CDR3 protein: CASSIGQFHSNQPQHF

CDR3 length: 17
J gene: TRBJ2-3
clone size: once
V gene: TRBV5-6
D gene: TRBD1
CDR3 DNA: TGTGCCAGCAGCTTAACATCAGGGGGAAAAGGAACAGATACGCAGTATTTT
CDR3 protein: CASSLTSGGKGTDTQYF

CDR3 length: 15
J gene: TRBJ1-4
clone size: -
V gene: TRBV6-5
D gene: -
CDR3 DNA: TGTGCCAGCAGTTACTCGAGAGACATTAATGAAAAACTGTTTTTT
CDR3 protein: CASSYSRDINEKLFF

CDR3 length: 12
J gene: TRBJ1-2
clone size: -
V gene: TRBV20-1
D gene: TRBD1
CDR3 DNA: TGCAGTGCTAGTCCCGGGACAGGGGGATACACCTTC
CDR3 protein: CSASPGTGGYTF

CDR3 length: 15
J gene: TRBJ1-3
clone size: -
V gene: TRBV6-1
D gene: -
CDR3 DNA: TGTGCCAGCAGTGAACTTGCCGGGGGTGGAAACACCATATATTTT
CDR3 protein: CASSELAGGGNTIYF

CDR3 length: 15
J gene: TRBJ2-1
clone size: -
V gene: TRBV5-1
D gene: TRBD2
CDR3 DNA: TGCGCCAGCAGTTCGACTAGCGGGAGAATGAATGAGCAGTTCTTC
CDR3 protein: CASSSTSGRMNEQFF

CDR3 length: 17
J gene: TRBJ2-3
clone size: -
V gene: TRBV4-3
D gene: TRBD2
CDR3 DNA: TGCGCCAGCAGCAAAAGCGGGGGGATTACTAGCACAGATACGCAGTATTTT
CDR3 protein: CASSKSGGITSTDTQYF

CDR3 length: 13
J gene: TRBJ1-2
clone size: -
V gene: TRBV28
D gene: TRBD1
CDR3 DNA: TGTGCCAGCAGACAGGGGGCAAGGTATGGCTACACCTTC
CDR3 protein: CASRQGARYGYTF

CDR3 length: 13
J gene: TRBJ1-1
clone size: -
V gene: TRBV2
D gene: -
CDR3 DNA: TGTGCCAGCAGTGGTACACAGGGCACTGAAGCTTTCTTT
CDR3 protein: CASSGTQGTEAFF

CDR3 length: 17
J gene: TRBJ2-3
clone size: -
V gene: TRBV5-1
D gene: -
CDR3 DNA: TGCGCCAGCAGCTTGGGCTTAGCGTATTTTAGCACAGATACGCAGTATTTT
CDR3 protein: CASSLGLAYFSTDTQYF

CDR3 length: 16
J gene: TRBJ2-3
clone size: -
V gene: TRBV7-2
D gene: TRBD1
CDR3 DNA: TGTGCCAGCAGCATGACAGGGGGCCAGGGAACAGATACGCAGTATTTT
CDR3 protein: CASSMTGGQGTDTQYF

CDR3 length: 14
J gene: TRBJ1-4
clone size: -
V gene: TRBV6-6
D gene: -
CDR3 DNA: TGTGCCAGCAGTTTAACCAGGGACTTTGAAAAACTGTTTTTT
CDR3 protein: CASSLTRDFEKLFF

CDR3 length: 16
J gene: TRBJ2-1
clone size: -
V gene: TRBV5-1
D gene: TRBD2
CDR3 DNA: TGCGCCAGCAGCTGGGAGACTAGCGGGAGAGGTAATGAGCAGTTCTTC
CDR3 protein: CASSWETSGRGNEQFF

CDR3 length: 11
J gene: TRBJ2-3
clone size: few
V gene: TRBV11-2
D gene: -
CDR3 DNA: TGTGCCAGCAGCTTCGGGGGAACGCAGTATTTT
CDR3 protein: CASSFGGTQYF

CDR3 length: 14
J gene: TRBJ1-3
clone size: few
V gene: TRBV5-1
D gene: -
CDR3 DNA: TGCGCCAGTTCAGGGGAACGCGCTGGAAACACCATATATTTT
CDR3 protein: CASSGERAGNTIYF

CDR3 length: 14
J gene: TRBJ1-2
clone size: -
V gene: TRBV10-3
D gene: TRBD1
CDR3 DNA: TGTGCCATCACCCGAGGACAGGGATCCTATGGCTACACCTTC
CDR3 protein: CAITRGQGSYGYTF

CDR3 length: 12
J gene: TRBJ1-5
clone size: -
V gene: TRBV25-1
D gene: -
CDR3 DNA: TGTGCCAGCAGTGTGATGGGCCAGCCCCAGCATTTT
CDR3 protein: CASSVMGQPQHF

CDR3 length: 15
J gene: TRBJ1-3
clone size: -
V gene: TRBV29-1
D gene: TRBD1
CDR3 DNA: TGCAGCGTTGAACCCGGGACAGGGTCCGGAAACACCATATATTTT
CDR3 protein: CSVEPGTGSGNTIYF

CDR3 length: 14
J gene: TRBJ2-3
clone size: few
V gene: TRBV19
D gene: TRBD1
CDR3 DNA: TGTGCCAGTAGTATAACCAGGGGGCAGGATACGCAGTATTTT
CDR3 protein: CASSITRGQDTQYF

CDR3 length: 19
J gene: TRBJ2-7
clone size: -
V gene: TRBV6-2/TRBV6-3
D gene: TRBD2
CDR3 DNA: TGTGCCAGCAGCCGCCAACGATTAGCGGGGGGCCATTTTTCCTACGAGCAGTACTTC
CDR3 protein: CASSRQRLAGGHFSYEQYF

CDR3 length: 17
J gene: TRBJ2-2
clone size: -
V gene: TRBV29-1
D gene: -
CDR3 DNA: TGCAGCGTAGGAAACCCCTCTAGCGCCCGCGGCACCGGGGAGCTGTTTTTT
CDR3 protein: CSVGNPSSARGTGELFF

CDR3 length: 15
J gene: TRBJ1-2
clone size: -
V gene: TRBV29-1
D gene: TRBD1
CDR3 DNA: TGCAGCGTTCCAGGGGACAGGCCGGCTAACTATGGCTACACCTTC
CDR3 protein: CSVPGDRPANYGYTF

CDR3 length: 14
J gene: TRBJ2-1
clone size: -
V gene: TRBV19
D gene: TRBD2
CDR3 DNA: TGTGCCAGTAGTATAGTCGGCGGGAGCGATGAGCAGTTCTTC
CDR3 protein: CASSIVGGSDEQFF

CDR3 length: 14
J gene: TRBJ1-4
clone size: -
V gene: TRBV7-2
D gene: -
CDR3 DNA: TGTGCCAGCAGCTTAAGCAGCGGGGGTGAAAAACTGTTTTTT
CDR3 protein: CASSLSSGGEKLFF

CDR3 length: 13
J gene: TRBJ2-5
clone size: -
V gene: TRBV27
D gene: -
CDR3 DNA: TGTGCCAGCAGTTTGCGGGGTTTGCAGACCCAGTACTTC
CDR3 protein: CASSLRGLQTQYF

CDR3 length: 13
J gene: TRBJ2-5
clone size: -
V gene: TRBV7-2
D gene: TRBD2
CDR3 DNA: TGTGCCAGCAGCTTGGGCGGGAGTGAGACCCAGTACTTC
CDR3 protein: CASSLGGSETQYF

CDR3 length: 13
J gene: TRBJ1-2
clone size: -
V gene: TRBV12-3/TRBV12-4
D gene: -
CDR3 DNA: TGTGCCAGCAGCTCGGGAATTAACTATGGCTACACCTTC
CDR3 protein: CASSSGINYGYTF

CDR3 length: 14
J gene: TRBJ2-1
clone size: -
V gene: TRBV9
D gene: TRBD2
CDR3 DNA: TGTGCCAGCAGTGAGCGGGGGGCGGAGGGTGAGCAGTTCTTC
CDR3 protein: CASSERGAEGEQFF

CDR3 length: 18
J gene: TRBJ2-7
clone size: -
V gene: TRBV5-4
D gene: TRBD2
CDR3 DNA: TGTGCCAGCAGCCGCCCTGGGACTAGCGGGGGAGTTAAGTACGAGCAGTACTTC
CDR3 protein: CASSRPGTSGGVKYEQYF

CDR3 length: 17
J gene: TRBJ1-3
clone size: once
V gene: TRBV9
D gene: -
CDR3 DNA: TGTGCCAGCAGCCCGAGGGGGGGTGGACAGACTGGAAACACCATATATTTT
CDR3 protein: CASSPRGGGQTGNTIYF

CDR3 length: 12
J gene: TRBJ1-2
clone size: -
V gene: TRBV12-3/TRBV12-4
D gene: -
CDR3 DNA: TGTGCCAGCAGTGCGGGGGAACGGGGCTACACCTTC
CDR3 protein: CASSAGERGYTF

CDR3 length: 16
J gene: TRBJ2-1
clone size: -
V gene: TRBV19
D gene: -
CDR3 DNA: TGTGCCAGTAGTATAAGGGCCGGGGGAGGCTACAATGAGCAGTTCTTC
CDR3 protein: CASSIRAGGGYNEQFF

CDR3 length: 16
J gene: TRBJ1-5
clone size: -
V gene: TRBV7-6
D gene: -
CDR3 DNA: TGTGCCAGCAGCTTAAGTGGAGGGGCCAGCAATCAGCCCCAGCATTTT
CDR3 protein: CASSLSGGASNQPQHF

CDR3 length: 15
J gene: TRBJ1-6
clone size: -
V gene: TRBV5-4
D gene: TRBD1
CDR3 DNA: TGTGCCAGCAGCTCCCGGACAGGAGATAATTCACCCCTCCACTTT
CDR3 protein: CASSSRTGDNSPLHF